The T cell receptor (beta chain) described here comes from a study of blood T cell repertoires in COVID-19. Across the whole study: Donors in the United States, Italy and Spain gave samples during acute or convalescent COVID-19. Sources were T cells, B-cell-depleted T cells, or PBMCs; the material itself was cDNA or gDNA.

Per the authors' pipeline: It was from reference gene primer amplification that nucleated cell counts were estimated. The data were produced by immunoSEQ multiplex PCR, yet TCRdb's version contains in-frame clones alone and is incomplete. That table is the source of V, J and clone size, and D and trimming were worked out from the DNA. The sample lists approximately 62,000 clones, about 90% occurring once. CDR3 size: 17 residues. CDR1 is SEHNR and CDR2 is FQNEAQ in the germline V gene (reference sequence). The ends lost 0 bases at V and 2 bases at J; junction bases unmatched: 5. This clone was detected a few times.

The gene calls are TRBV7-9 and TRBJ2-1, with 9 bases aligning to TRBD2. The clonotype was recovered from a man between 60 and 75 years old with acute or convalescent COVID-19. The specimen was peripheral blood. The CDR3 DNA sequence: TGTGCCAGCAGCTTAGCGGACCTAGCGGGACCCTACAATGAGCAGTTCTTC. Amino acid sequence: CASSLADLAGPYNEQFF.